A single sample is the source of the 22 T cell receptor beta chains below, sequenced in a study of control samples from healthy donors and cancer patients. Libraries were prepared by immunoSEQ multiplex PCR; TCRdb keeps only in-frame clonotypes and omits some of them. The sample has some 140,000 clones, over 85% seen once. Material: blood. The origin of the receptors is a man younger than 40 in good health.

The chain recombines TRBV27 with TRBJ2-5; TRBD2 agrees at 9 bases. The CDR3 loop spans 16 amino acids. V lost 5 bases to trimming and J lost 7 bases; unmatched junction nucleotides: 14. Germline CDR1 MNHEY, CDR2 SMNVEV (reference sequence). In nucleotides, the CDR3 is TGTGCCAGCAGTCGGGAGGGGACTAGCTCAAAAGGGACCCAGTACTTC. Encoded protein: CASSREGTSSKGTQYF.

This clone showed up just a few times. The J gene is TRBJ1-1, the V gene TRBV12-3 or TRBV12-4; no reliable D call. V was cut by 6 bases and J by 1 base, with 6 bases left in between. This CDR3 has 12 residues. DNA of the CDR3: TGTGCCAGCAGGTACGGGAACACTGAAGCTTTCTTT. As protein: CASRYGNTEAFF.

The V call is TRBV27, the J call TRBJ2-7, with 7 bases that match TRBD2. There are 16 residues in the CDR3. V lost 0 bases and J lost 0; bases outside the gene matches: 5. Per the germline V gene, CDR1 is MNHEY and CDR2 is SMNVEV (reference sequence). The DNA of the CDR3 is TGTGCCAGCAGTTTATCGGAAGCGGGATTCTCCTACGAGCAGTACTTC. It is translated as CASSLSEAGFSYEQYF.

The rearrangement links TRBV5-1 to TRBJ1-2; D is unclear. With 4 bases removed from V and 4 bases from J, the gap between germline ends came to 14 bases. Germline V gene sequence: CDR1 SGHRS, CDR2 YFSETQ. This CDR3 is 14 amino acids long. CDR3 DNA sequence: TGCGCCAGCAGCCCCCGGACCAAGCCCTATGGCTACACCTTC. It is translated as CASSPRTKPYGYTF.

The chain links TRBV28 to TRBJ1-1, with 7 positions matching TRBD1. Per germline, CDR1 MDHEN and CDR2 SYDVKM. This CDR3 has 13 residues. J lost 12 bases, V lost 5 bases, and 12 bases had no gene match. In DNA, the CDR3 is TGTGCCAGCAGTCCTCAGGGGGGCGGTGGTACTTTCTTT. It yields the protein CASSPQGGGGTFF.

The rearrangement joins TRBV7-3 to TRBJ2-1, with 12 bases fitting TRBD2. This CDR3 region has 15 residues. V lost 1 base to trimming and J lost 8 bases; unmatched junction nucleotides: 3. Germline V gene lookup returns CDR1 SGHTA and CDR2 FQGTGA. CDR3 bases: TGTGCCAGCAGCTTAAGCCTAGCGGGAGGGTATGAGCAGTTCTTC. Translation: CASSLSLAGGYEQFF.

Written as DNA, the CDR3 is TGTGCCAGCTCACCACTCAGAGCGGGAGGGAGCACAGATACGCAGTATTTT. Its protein product is CASSPLRAGGSTDTQYF. The chain links TRBV18 to TRBJ2-3, with 10 nucleotides matching TRBD2. Germline CDR1 reads KGHSH; CDR2 reads LQKENI. This CDR3 is 17 amino acids long. Trimming removed 1 base from V and 0 bases from J; junction bases left unmatched: 4.

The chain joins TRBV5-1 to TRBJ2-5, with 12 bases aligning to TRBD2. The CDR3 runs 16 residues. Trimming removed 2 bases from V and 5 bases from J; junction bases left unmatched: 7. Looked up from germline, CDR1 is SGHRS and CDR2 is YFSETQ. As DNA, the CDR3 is TGCGCCAGCAGCTTTCGACTAGCGGGAGCAGGGGAGACCCAGTACTTC. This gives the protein CASSFRLAGAGETQYF.

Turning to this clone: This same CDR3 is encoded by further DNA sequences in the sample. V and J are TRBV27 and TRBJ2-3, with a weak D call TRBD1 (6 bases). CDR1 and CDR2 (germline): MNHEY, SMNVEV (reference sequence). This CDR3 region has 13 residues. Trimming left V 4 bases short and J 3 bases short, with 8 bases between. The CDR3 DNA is TGTGCCAGCAGTTATCAGGGGACAGATACGCAGTATTTT. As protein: CASSYQGTDTQYF.

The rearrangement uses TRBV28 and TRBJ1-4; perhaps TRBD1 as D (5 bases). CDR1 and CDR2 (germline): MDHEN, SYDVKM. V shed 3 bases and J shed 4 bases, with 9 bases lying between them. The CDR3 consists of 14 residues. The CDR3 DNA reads TGTGCCAGCAGTTTTTGGGGGTATAATGAAAAACTGTTTTTT. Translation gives CASSFWGYNEKLFF.

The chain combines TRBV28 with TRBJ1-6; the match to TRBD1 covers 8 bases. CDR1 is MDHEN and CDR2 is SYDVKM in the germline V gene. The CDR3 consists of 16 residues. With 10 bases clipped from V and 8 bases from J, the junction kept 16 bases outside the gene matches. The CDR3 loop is CAILGQGISSDSPLHF. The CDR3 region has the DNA TGTGCCATCCTCGGACAGGGTATATCTTCGGATTCACCCCTCCACTTT.

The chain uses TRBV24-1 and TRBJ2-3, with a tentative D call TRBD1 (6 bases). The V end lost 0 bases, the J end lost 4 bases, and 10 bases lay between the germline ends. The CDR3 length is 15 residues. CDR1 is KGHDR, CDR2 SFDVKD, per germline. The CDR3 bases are TGTGCCACCAGTGATTTGTTGCAGGGGCCAGATACGCAGTATTTT. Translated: CATSDLLQGPDTQYF.

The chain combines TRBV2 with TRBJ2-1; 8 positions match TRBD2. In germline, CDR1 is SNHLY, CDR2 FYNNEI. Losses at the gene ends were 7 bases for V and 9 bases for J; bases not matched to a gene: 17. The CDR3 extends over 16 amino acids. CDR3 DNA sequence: TGTGCCAGCATCCGCTCCTCGGGAGGGGGTCTTGGTGAGCAGTTCTTC. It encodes CASIRSSGGGLGEQFF.

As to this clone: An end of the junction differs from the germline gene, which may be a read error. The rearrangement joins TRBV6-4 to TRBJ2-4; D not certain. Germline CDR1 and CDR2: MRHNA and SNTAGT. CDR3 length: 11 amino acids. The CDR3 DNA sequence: TGTGCCAGCAGTGCCCCCCGAGGCCCCCACTTC. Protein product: CASSAPRGPHF.

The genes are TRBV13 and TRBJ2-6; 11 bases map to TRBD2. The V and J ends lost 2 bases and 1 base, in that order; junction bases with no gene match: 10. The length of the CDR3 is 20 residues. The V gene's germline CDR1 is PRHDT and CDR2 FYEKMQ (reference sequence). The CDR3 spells CASSLYARTSGRSGANVLTF. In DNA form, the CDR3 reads TGTGCCAGCAGCTTATACGCCCGAACTAGCGGGAGATCTGGGGCCAACGTCCTGACTTTC.

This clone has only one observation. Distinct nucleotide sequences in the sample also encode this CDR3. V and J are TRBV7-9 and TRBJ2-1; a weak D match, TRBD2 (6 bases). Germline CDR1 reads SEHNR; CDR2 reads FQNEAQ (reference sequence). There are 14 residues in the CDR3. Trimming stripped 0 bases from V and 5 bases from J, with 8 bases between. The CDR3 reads CASSLAGGNNEQFF. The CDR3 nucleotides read TGTGCCAGCAGCTTAGCGGGAGGAAACAATGAGCAGTTCTTC.

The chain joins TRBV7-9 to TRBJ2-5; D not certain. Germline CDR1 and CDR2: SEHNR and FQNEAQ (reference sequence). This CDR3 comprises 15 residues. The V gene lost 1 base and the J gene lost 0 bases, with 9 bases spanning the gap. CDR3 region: CASSLGSSHQETQYF. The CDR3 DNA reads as TGTGCCAGCAGCTTAGGGTCCAGCCACCAAGAGACCCAGTACTTC.

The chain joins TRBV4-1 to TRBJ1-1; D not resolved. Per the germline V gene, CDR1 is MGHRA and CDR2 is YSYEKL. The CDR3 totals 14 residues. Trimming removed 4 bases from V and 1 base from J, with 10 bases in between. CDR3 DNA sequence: TGCGCCAGCAGCCTCTCAGCGTGGAACACTGAAGCTTTCTTT. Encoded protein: CASSLSAWNTEAFF.

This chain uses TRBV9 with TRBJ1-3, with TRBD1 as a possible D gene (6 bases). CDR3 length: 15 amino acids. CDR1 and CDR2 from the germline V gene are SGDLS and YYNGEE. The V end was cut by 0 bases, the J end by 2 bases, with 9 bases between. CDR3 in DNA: TGTGCCAGCAGCGTAGCAGGACAGCCTGGAAACACCATATATTTT. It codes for CASSVAGQPGNTIYF.

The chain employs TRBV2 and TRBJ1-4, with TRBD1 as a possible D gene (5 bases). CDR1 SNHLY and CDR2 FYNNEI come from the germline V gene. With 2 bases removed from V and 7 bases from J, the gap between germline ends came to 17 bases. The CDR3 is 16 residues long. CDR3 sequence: CASSERRGGAGEKLFF. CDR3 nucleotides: TGTGCCAGCAGTGAAAGAAGGGGAGGGGCAGGTGAAAAACTGTTTTTT.

The CDR3, as DNA: TGTGCCAGCAGCTTATTTTCGAGCGGGAGTGATGAGCAGTTCTTC. This codes for CASSLFSSGSDEQFF. The gene calls are TRBV11-3 and TRBJ2-1; 8 bases align to TRBD2. V gave up 2 bases and J gave up 8 bases; unmatched junction bases: 8. CDR3 length: 15 amino acids. Germline values: CDR1 SGHNT, CDR2 YENEEA.

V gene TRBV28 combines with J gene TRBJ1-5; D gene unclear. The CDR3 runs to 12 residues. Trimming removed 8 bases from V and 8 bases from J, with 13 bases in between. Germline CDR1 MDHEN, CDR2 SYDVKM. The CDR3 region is CASAPTTEPQHF. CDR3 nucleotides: TGTGCCAGCGCCCCCACGACGGAGCCCCAGCATTTT.